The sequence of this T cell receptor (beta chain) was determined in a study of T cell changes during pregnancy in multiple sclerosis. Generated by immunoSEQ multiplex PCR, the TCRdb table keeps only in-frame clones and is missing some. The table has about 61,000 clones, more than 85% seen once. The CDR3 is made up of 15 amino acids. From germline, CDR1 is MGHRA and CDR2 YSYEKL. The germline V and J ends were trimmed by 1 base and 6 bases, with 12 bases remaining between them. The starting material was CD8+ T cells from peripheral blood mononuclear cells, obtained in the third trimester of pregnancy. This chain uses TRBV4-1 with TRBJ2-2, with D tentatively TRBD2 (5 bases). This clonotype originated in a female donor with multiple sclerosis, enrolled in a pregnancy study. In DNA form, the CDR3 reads TGCGCCAGCAGCCAAGGACTGAAGGGAGCCGGGGAGCTGTTTTTT. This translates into CASSQGLKGAGELFF.